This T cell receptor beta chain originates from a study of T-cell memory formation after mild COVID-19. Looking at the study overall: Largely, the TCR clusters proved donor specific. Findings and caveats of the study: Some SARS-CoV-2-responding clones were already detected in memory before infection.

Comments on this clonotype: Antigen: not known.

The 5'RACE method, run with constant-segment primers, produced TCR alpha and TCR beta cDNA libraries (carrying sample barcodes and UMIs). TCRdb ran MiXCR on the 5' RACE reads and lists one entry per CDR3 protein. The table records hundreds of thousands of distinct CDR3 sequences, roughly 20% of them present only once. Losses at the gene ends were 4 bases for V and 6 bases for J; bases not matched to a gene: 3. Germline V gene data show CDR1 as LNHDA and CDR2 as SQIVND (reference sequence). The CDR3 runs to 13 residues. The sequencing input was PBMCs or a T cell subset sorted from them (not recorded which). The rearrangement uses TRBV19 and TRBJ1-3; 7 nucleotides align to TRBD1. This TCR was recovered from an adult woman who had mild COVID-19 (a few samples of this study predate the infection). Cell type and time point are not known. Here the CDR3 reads CASSNRGKNTIYF. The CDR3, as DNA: TGTGCCAGTAGTAACAGGGGCAAAAACACCATATATTTT.